The 5 T cell receptor beta chains below come from one sample, sequenced in a study of technical replicates of blood from several donors. Assay: immunoSEQ multiplex PCR; the TCRdb copy retains only in-frame clones and omits some. In the table there are some 87,000 clones, about 90% of which are singletons. The specimen sequenced was T cells isolated from PBMCs. Receptors were obtained from a human donor in good health.

This chain uses TRBV10-2 with TRBJ2-1, with TRBD2 identical over 13 bases. The CDR3 covers 17 residues. The germline V gene has CDR1 WSHSY and CDR2 SAAADI. With 1 base clipped from V and 7 bases from J, the junction kept 7 bases outside the gene matches. CDR3 nucleotides: TGCGCCAGCAGTGAGTTACCCGGGACTAGCGGGATGAATGAGCAGTTCTTC. Amino acids: CASSELPGTSGMNEQFF.

The chain couples TRBV2 to TRBJ2-1; 10 bases match TRBD2. Germline CDR1 reads SNHLY; CDR2 reads FYNNEI. Trimming took 4 bases from V and 9 from J; bases not matched to a gene: 18. The CDR3 extends over 18 amino acids. CDR3 sequence reads: CASSGDLAGAFLSGEQFF. The CDR3 coding sequence is TGTGCCAGCAGTGGGGACCTAGCGGGAGCCTTTCTGAGTGGTGAGCAGTTCTTC.

This clone was seen only once. The chain uses TRBV11-2 and TRBJ2-7; D unclear. The V and J ends lost 3 bases and 6 bases respectively, with 12 bases between them. This CDR3 comprises 13 residues. Germline CDR1 reads SGHAT; CDR2 reads FQNNGV. This chain's CDR3 is CASSFALSAEQYF. CDR3 in DNA: TGTGCCAGCAGCTTCGCACTATCTGCCGAGCAGTACTTC.

The CDR3 spells CASSVLGREAFF. Here the CDR3 DNA reads TGTGCCAGCTCCGTTCTGGGCAGGGAAGCTTTCTTT. The chain uses TRBV6-6 and TRBJ1-1; D is undetermined. Looked up from germline, CDR1 is MNHNY and CDR2 is SVGAGI (reference sequence). Trimming took off 8 bases at V and 8 bases at J, with 15 bases between the two ends. The CDR3 totals 12 residues.

This clone has only one observation. The chain has TRBV11-3 and TRBJ2-7; a possible D gene is TRBD2 (5 bases). The germline gives CDR1 SGHNT, CDR2 YENEEA. The CDR3 totals 16 residues. Trimming took 1 base from V and 6 from J, leaving 19 bases between them. CDR3 coding DNA: TGTGCCAGCAGCTTAGGGCTTTCCCCTCTAGCTACCGAGCAGTACTTC. Translated, it gives CASSLGLSPLATEQYF. Full variable domain (missing parts from reference TRBV11-3 and TRBJ2-7): EAGVVQSPRYKIIEKKQPVAFWCNPISGHNTLYWYLQNLGQGPELLIRYENEEAVDDSQLPKDRFSAERLKGVDSTLKIQPAELGDSAVYLCASSLGLSPLATEQYFGPGTRLTVT.